Presented here are 30 T cell receptor beta chains from one specimen sequenced in a study of T cell responses to AZD1222 COVID-19 vaccine. Generated by immunoSEQ multiplex PCR, the TCRdb table keeps only in-frame clones and is missing some. The sample contains about 120,000 clones, 80% to 90% of which appear only once. The starting material was peripheral blood, obtained on day 0 of AZD1222 vaccination. These receptors all stem from an adult in good health.

V usage is TRBV7-3 and J usage is TRBJ2-3; no definite D call. The CDR3 has 13 amino acids. The germline V gene has CDR1 SGHTA and CDR2 FQGTGA. V was shortened by 4 bases and J by 4 bases, with 9 bases between the two germline ends. This CDR3 is CASSSGVPDTQYF. The CDR3 nucleotides are TGTGCCAGCAGCTCCGGAGTCCCAGATACGCAGTATTTT.

Only one count was recorded for this clone. The gene calls are TRBV7-2 and TRBJ2-7; 9 positions agree with TRBD1. CDR1 SGHTA and CDR2 FQGNSA come from the germline V gene. Trimming took 5 bases from V and 6 from J; bases not matched to a gene: 11. This CDR3 region has 15 residues. For the CDR3, the DNA is TGTGCCAGCAGCCCTATCCCGGGACAGGGAGGCGAGCAGTACTTC. Translating it yields CASSPIPGQGGEQYF. Using reference TRBV7-2 and TRBJ2-7 for the parts outside the CDR3, the full variable domain is GAGVSQSPSNKVTEKGKDVELRCDPISGHTALYWYRQSLGQGLEFLIYFQGNSAPDKSGLPSDRFSAERTGGSVSTLTIQRTQQEDSAVYLCASSPIPGQGGEQYFGPGTRLTVT.

This clone was seen only a few times. CDR3 nucleotide sequence: TGTGCCAGCAGCCGACGGAACCAAGAGACCCAGTACTTC. It is translated as CASSRRNQETQYF. The chain joins TRBV27 to TRBJ2-5; unclear D gene. Trimming removed 6 bases at V and 0 bases at J, with 8 bases between. Germline assignment: CDR1 MNHEY and CDR2 SMNVEV (reference sequence). This CDR3 is 13 amino acids long.

This clone was seen a handful of times. J is TRBJ2-7 and V is TRBV5-8; D ambiguous. The CDR3 is made up of 13 amino acids. Germline V gene sequence: CDR1 SGHTS, CDR2 YDEGEE. V was pared by 4 bases and J by 0 bases, with 8 bases between. CDR3 amino acids: CASSIQSSYEQYF. The DNA for the CDR3 is TGTGCCAGCAGCATACAGAGCTCCTACGAGCAGTACTTC.

The chain uses TRBV6-5 and TRBJ1-1, with TRBD1 matching 7 bases. Germline lookup yields CDR1 MNHEY and CDR2 SVGAGI. The CDR3 spans 15 residues. J gave up 5 bases and V 6 bases, and 12 bases lay outside the gene matches. The CDR3 loop is CASRRLKGGGTEAFF. The CDR3 DNA is TGTGCCAGCAGGAGATTGAAAGGGGGCGGAACTGAAGCTTTCTTT.

In nucleotides, the CDR3 is TGTGCCAGCAGCTTATTAGCGGGGGGGCCCTTTCGCTATGAGCAGTTCTTC. As protein: CASSLLAGGPFRYEQFF. This chain links TRBV7-8 with TRBJ2-1; 11 bases are a match to TRBD2. CDR1 SGHVS and CDR2 FQNEAQ come from the germline V gene. Trimming at V came to 2 bases and at J to 8 bases, leaving 11 bases not matched to a gene. CDR3 length: 17 amino acids.

This clone has only one observation. The chain couples TRBV11-3 to TRBJ2-1, with TRBD2 matching over 16 bases. Per the germline V gene, CDR1 is SGHNT and CDR2 is YENEEA. The CDR3 runs to 17 residues. V dropped 5 bases and J dropped 8; count of bases not matched to a gene: 9. The CDR3 spells CASSLGLAGGWVDEQFF. Here the CDR3 DNA reads TGTGCCAGCAGCCTGGGACTAGCGGGAGGGTGGGTGGATGAGCAGTTCTTC.

The chain carries TRBV30 and TRBJ1-2; no firm D call. CDR3 size: 13 residues. Germline values: CDR1 GTSNPN, CDR2 SVGIG (reference sequence). V gave up 0 bases and J gave up 8 bases, with 13 bases separating them. This chain's CDR3 is CAWSVKARGGYTF. For the CDR3, the DNA is TGTGCCTGGAGTGTAAAGGCCCGAGGCGGCTACACCTTC.

The sample holds a few counts of this clone. The chain joins TRBV30 to TRBJ1-1; 7 nucleotides agree with TRBD1. V was pared by 2 bases and J by 4 bases, with 4 bases of the junction left unmatched. The CDR3 sequence is 13 residues long. CDR1 is GTSNPN, CDR2 SVGIG, per germline (reference sequence). The CDR3 DNA reads as TGTGCCTGGAGTCGACAGGGTGGCACTGAAGCTTTCTTT. This translates into CAWSRQGGTEAFF.

This chain connects TRBV2 to TRBJ1-4, with D perhaps TRBD1 (5 bases). Trimming cost V 8 bases and J 3 bases, with 28 bases left between them. Germline CDR1 and CDR2: SNHLY and FYNNEI. The CDR3 sequence is 19 residues long. CDR3 bases: TGTGCCAGCCGGTGGGGCGGAGTCCCTGGAGAGAGCTCTAATGAAAAACTGTTTTTT. It codes for CASRWGGVPGESSNEKLFF. The full variable domain, in which reference TRBV2 and TRBJ1-4 provide the parts outside the CDR3, is EPEVTQTPSHQVTQMGQEVILRCVPISNHLYFYWYRQILGQKVEFLVSFYNNEISEKSEIFDDQFSVERPDGSNFTLKIRSTKLEDSAMYFCASRWGGVPGESSNEKLFFGSGTQLSVL.

The chain recombines TRBV30 with TRBJ1-3; perhaps TRBD1 as D (5 bases). The CDR3 length is 14 residues. Germline lookup yields CDR1 GTSNPN and CDR2 SVGIG (reference sequence). V was cut by 0 bases and J by 6 bases, with 12 bases left in between. CDR3 in DNA: TGTGCCTGGAGTGTACGGAGGGGAACAAACACCATATATTTT. Its translation: CAWSVRRGTNTIYF.

The chain has TRBV10-3 and TRBJ1-5, with D tentatively TRBD1 (5 bases). Germline CDR1 is ENHRY and CDR2 is SYGVKD. The CDR3 is 16 residues long. Trimming pared 3 bases from V and 1 base from J, leaving 13 bases between. For the CDR3, the DNA is TGTGCCATCAGTGATACAGGCTTGGGCAGCAATCAGCCCCAGCATTTT. Protein product: CAISDTGLGSNQPQHF.

The V and J genes are TRBV6-2 or TRBV6-3 and TRBJ1-6; 8 nucleotides agree with TRBD1. This CDR3 comprises 19 residues. With V trimmed by 1 base and J by 7 bases, 15 bases remained unmatched. Germline CDR1 MNHEY, CDR2 SVGEGT. CDR3 bases: TGTGCCAGCAGTTACTTACCGACAGGGGCTCTTTGGATGAATTCACCCCTCCACTTT. As protein: CASSYLPTGALWMNSPLHF.

This clone has more than one count but fewer than ten. This chain uses TRBV25-1 with TRBJ1-5, with 7 bases that match TRBD1. V shed 7 bases and J 3 bases; nucleotides not matched to a gene: 3. This CDR3 region has 13 residues. CDR1 and CDR2 from the germline V gene are MGHDK and SYGVNS. The CDR3 sequence is CASTGQDNQPQHF. As DNA, the CDR3 is TGTGCCAGCACAGGACAGGACAATCAGCCCCAGCATTTT.

This chain uses TRBV7-9 with TRBJ2-2, with a weak D call TRBD1 (5 bases). CDR1 is SEHNR, CDR2 FQNEAQ, per germline (reference sequence). V lost 2 bases and J 4 bases, leaving 11 bases between the germline ends. CDR3 size: 15 residues. For the CDR3, the DNA is TGTGCCAGCAGCTTAACGGAGACAGCCACCGGGGAGCTGTTTTTT. Translating it yields CASSLTETATGELFF. Variable domain in full (rest from reference TRBV7-9 and TRBJ2-2): DTGVSQNPRHKITKRGQNVTFRCDPISEHNRLYWYRQTLGQGPEFLTYFQNEAQLEKSRLLSDRFSAERPKGSFSTLEIQRTEQGDSAMYLCASSLTETATGELFFGEGSRLTVL.

The CDR3 region is CASNVGGGTQYF. As DNA, the CDR3 is TGTGCCAGCAATGTCGGGGGCGGAACGCAGTATTTT. The rearrangement links TRBV28 to TRBJ2-3; D is tentatively TRBD1 or TRBD2 (6 bases each). CDR1 is MDHEN and CDR2 is SYDVKM in the germline V gene. The CDR3 has 12 residues. Trimming stripped 7 bases from V and 9 bases from J, with 14 bases between.

Only a few counts were recorded for this clone. The chain joins TRBV6-4 to TRBJ1-2; 8 positions agree with TRBD1. Trimming took 2 bases from V and 4 from J; bases not matched to a gene: 12. The germline V gene has CDR1 MRHNA and CDR2 SNTAGT. The CDR3 loop spans 17 amino acids. The CDR3 loop reads CASSDGGVGQGLYGYTF. As DNA, the CDR3 is TGTGCCAGCAGTGACGGCGGTGTCGGACAGGGTCTCTATGGCTACACCTTC.

In DNA form, the CDR3 reads TGTGCCAGCAGTGAACTGGCAGAAGGAGGGCAGTACTTC. Its protein product is CASSELAEGGQYF. V usage is TRBV2 and J usage is TRBJ2-7, with D possibly matching TRBD2 (5 bases). The CDR3 has 13 amino acids. The V and J ends lost 2 bases and 9 bases respectively, with 14 bases between them. Per the germline V gene, CDR1 is SNHLY and CDR2 is FYNNEI.

CDR3 nucleotide sequence: TGTGCCAGCAGCACCTGGACAGGAGGAAACACTGAAGCTTTCTTT. Translated: CASSTWTGGNTEAFF. The chain combines TRBV7-8 with TRBJ1-1, with 7 bases fitting TRBD1. V shed 5 bases, J shed 2 bases, and the junction held 8 bases outside the gene matches. The CDR3 has 15 residues. From germline, CDR1 is SGHVS and CDR2 FQNEAQ.

Only one count was recorded for this clone. The chain couples TRBV19 to TRBJ2-7; TRBD1 matches 7 bases. J was trimmed by 2 bases and V by 5 bases; bases with no gene match: 9. CDR1 LNHDA and CDR2 SQIVND come from the germline V gene (reference sequence). CDR3 length: 15 residues. The CDR3 protein is CASSLRDSPPYEQYF. CDR3 bases: TGTGCCAGTAGTCTTAGGGACAGCCCTCCCTACGAGCAGTACTTC.

The gene calls are TRBV19 and TRBJ1-2; D possibly corresponds to TRBD1 (5 bases). The V gene's germline CDR1 is LNHDA and CDR2 SQIVND (reference sequence). Trimming cost V 0 bases and J 8 bases, with 7 bases left between them. CDR3 length: 12 residues. CDR3 sequence reads: CASSIEGTGYTF. CDR3 DNA sequence: TGTGCCAGTAGTATAGAAGGGACGGGCTACACCTTC.

The chain links TRBV28 to TRBJ1-5, with D hard to call. V lost 6 bases and J 0 bases, leaving 9 bases between the germline ends. Germline V gene lookup returns CDR1 MDHEN and CDR2 SYDVKM. There are 14 residues in the CDR3. CDR3 nucleotides: TGTGCCAGCAGCGGGTATAATAGCAATCAGCCCCAGCATTTT. It specifies CASSGYNSNQPQHF.

The chain recombines TRBV11-2 with TRBJ1-1; D is possibly TRBD1 (5 bases). V lost 5 bases and J lost 7, with 23 bases in between. CDR1 is SGHAT and CDR2 is FQNNGV in the germline V gene. CDR3 length equals 16 residues. CDR3 DNA sequence: TGTGCCAGCAGCCCGACAGACCTGAAGGTAACCCTTGAAGCTTTCTTT. It is translated as CASSPTDLKVTLEAFF.

The rearrangement joins TRBV6-2 or TRBV6-3 to TRBJ1-5; maybe TRBD1 (6 bases). Germline V CDR1 and CDR2: MNHEY, SVGEGT. V lost 6 bases to trimming and J lost 2 bases, with 14 bases between them. The CDR3 totals 15 residues. The CDR3 DNA is TGTGCCAGCAGCAAGAAGACAGGCGGCAATCAGCCCCAGCATTTT. Translating gives CASSKKTGGNQPQHF.

This chain links TRBV6-6 with TRBJ2-7; 11 nucleotides agree with TRBD2. Germline values: CDR1 MNHNY, CDR2 SVGAGI (reference sequence). This CDR3 has 15 amino acids. V trimming: 4 bases; J trimming: 6 bases; junction bases outside the gene matches: 8. In DNA form, the CDR3 reads TGTGCCAGCAGTTTCCCGACTAGCGGGACGCGCGAGCAGTACTTC. Its translation: CASSFPTSGTREQYF.

Only a few counts were recorded for this clone. V gene TRBV7-2 combines with J gene TRBJ1-2, with 7 bases that match TRBD1. Germline V gene lookup returns CDR1 SGHTA and CDR2 FQGNSA. This CDR3 contains 16 residues. Trimming cost V 5 bases and J 7 bases; bases outside gene matches: 16. The CDR3 here is CASSPGQSSWGGGYTF. The DNA of the CDR3 is TGTGCCAGCAGCCCGGGACAGTCCTCTTGGGGTGGTGGCTACACCTTC.

The sample holds one count of this clone. The genes are TRBV28 and TRBJ1-4; D is undetermined. The CDR3 is 14 amino acids. Germline-derived CDR1 and CDR2 are MDHEN and SYDVKM. Trimming left V 3 bases short and J 0 bases short, with 5 bases between. The CDR3 DNA follows: TGTGCCAGCAGTTTTGGCGCAACTAATGAAAAACTGTTTTTT. Translating it yields CASSFGATNEKLFF.

This clone was counted only a few times. This chain's CDR3 is CATGTDDNSPLHF. CDR3 nucleotides: TGTGCCACTGGGACCGACGATAATTCACCCCTCCACTTT. The rearrangement links TRBV2 to TRBJ1-6; maybe TRBD1 (5 bases). In germline, CDR1 is SNHLY, CDR2 FYNNEI. V shed 10 bases and J shed 5 bases, with 12 bases lying between them. The CDR3 totals 13 residues.

CDR3 in amino acids: CAWMGQWSPLHF. The CDR3 DNA sequence: TGTGCCTGGATGGGGCAATGGTCACCCCTCCACTTT. The chain links TRBV30 to TRBJ1-6; D might be TRBD1 (5 bases). The germline V gene has CDR1 GTSNPN and CDR2 SVGIG (reference sequence). CDR3 length equals 12 residues. The germline V and J ends were trimmed by 4 bases and 10 bases, with 11 bases remaining between them.

This clone was counted a single time. The chain is built from TRBV24-1 and TRBJ2-5; 10 bases fit TRBD2. The CDR3 has 16 amino acids. The trim removed 1 base at V and 4 bases at J, leaving 5 bases unmatched. The germline V gene encodes CDR1 KGHDR and CDR2 SFDVKD. The chain's CDR3 is CATSDFSGGGRETQYF. The CDR3 region has the DNA TGTGCCACCAGTGATTTCAGCGGGGGGGGCCGAGAGACCCAGTACTTC.